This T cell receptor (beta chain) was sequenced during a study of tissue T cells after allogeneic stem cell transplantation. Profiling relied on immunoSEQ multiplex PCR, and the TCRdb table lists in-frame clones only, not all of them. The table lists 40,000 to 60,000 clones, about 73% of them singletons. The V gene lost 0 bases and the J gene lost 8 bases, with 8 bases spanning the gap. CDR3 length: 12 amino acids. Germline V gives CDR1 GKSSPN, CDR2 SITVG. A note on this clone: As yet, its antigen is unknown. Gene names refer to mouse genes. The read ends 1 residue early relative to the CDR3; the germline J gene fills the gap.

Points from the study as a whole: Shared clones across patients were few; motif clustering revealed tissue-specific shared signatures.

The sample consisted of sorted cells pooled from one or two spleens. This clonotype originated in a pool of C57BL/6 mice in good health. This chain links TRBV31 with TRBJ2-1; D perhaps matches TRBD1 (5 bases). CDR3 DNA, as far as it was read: TGTGCCTGGAGTCTAGAGGGGTCTGAGCAGTTC. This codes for CAWSLEGSEQF. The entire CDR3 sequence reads CAWSLEGSEQFF. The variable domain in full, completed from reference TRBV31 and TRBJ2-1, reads AQTIHQWPVAEIKAVGSPLSLGCTIKGKSSPNLYWYWQATGGTLQQLFYSITVGQVESVVQLNLSASRPKDDQFILSTEKLLLSHSGFYLCAWSLEGSEQFFGPGTRLTVL.